The source of this T cell receptor (beta chain) is a study of T cell responses to AZD1222 COVID-19 vaccine. The table came from immunoSEQ multiplex PCR; TCRdb's copy has only in-frame clones and leaves some out. The sample yields about 110,000 clones, roughly four fifths seen once. Trimming shortened V by 3 bases and J by 6 bases, and 16 bases separated the two germline ends. This CDR3 has 16 amino acids. Per germline, CDR1 SGHRS and CDR2 YFSETQ. The V call is TRBV5-1, the J call TRBJ1-6; D unresolved. The sample here was peripheral blood, taken on day 0 of AZD1222 vaccination. This TCR derives from an adult in good health. Here the CDR3 DNA reads TGCGCCAGCAGCTATCAAGGCTCCGAAGGTAATTCACCCCTCCACTTT. It yields the protein CASSYQGSEGNSPLHF. The whole variable domain, filled in from reference TRBV5-1 and TRBJ1-6, reads KAGVTQTPRYLIKTRGQQVTLSCSPISGHRSVSWYQQTPGQGLQFLFEYFSETQRNKGNFPGRFSGRQFSNSRSEMNVSTLELGDSALYLCASSYQGSEGNSPLHFGNGTRLTVT.